This TCR beta chain stems from a study of human T cells and chemical hapten exposure (dated by TCRdb to about 2021). In the study overall: For sensitization, 2% DPC in acetone was applied to a 2 cm by 2 cm area of upper inner arm skin. Weekly therapeutic DPC doses were additionally applied to the scalp of patients throughout the roughly 23-week study period. Blood samples were taken from patients before sensitization (week 0) and at 2, 6 and about 24 weeks after DPC sensitization. In alopecia patients, the study followed how the peripheral blood TCR repertoire changed in vivo over primary and secondary sensitization to diphenylcyclopropenone (DPC), a hapten. Patch tests used Finn chambers with 0.01% DPC on the upper back, scored after 6 days by International Contact Dermatitis Research Group standards. For TCR sequencing, blood came from some 31 alopecia patients at anywhere from one to four time points (pre-sensitization, 2, 6 and 24 weeks). Most of the patients in the cohort were female, and the cohort covered alopecia areata with under or over 50% scalp involvement, alopecia totalis and alopecia universalis. Libraries were combined into a pool for sequencing, and differences in TCR yield between samples came mainly from small differences in library volumes within the pool. What the study reported, not specific to this receptor: Significantly more large CDR3 similarity clusters were formed by expanded TCRs than by pre-sensitization or healthy control sets, consistent with antigen-driven responses. The number of TCRs above 1 in 1000 frequency did not change with DPC sensitization; there was no evidence of global repertoire structure alterations. After repeated subsampling, changes were observed in the strength of the expansion versus patch-test correlation and in the threshold at which the correlation became significant. Because all patients had alopecia, a presumed autoimmune disease, the immune response of the patients might differ from that of healthy individuals. Patch test score correlated positively with the number of PT1 expanded TCRs, reaching significance at thresholds 8, 16 and 32 but not at 4.

The CDR3 runs 14 residues from the cysteine to the phenylalanine. Just the 42-base CDR3 DNA is kept, in frame starting at base 1. According to the germline V gene, CDR1 reads SGHVS and CDR2 reads FQNEAQ. At the junction V is shortened by 5 bases and J by 5 bases, with 10 bases in between. The intended sense of this specimen's time point label: patch test 3, about 24 weeks after DPC sensitization. The treatment or condition label here, explained by the study, means: therapeutic diphenylcyclopropenone sensitization with weekly scalp DPC. At each patch-test visit, blood was drawn before the patch test was applied. Patients were eligible if aged 18 to 70, diagnosed with alopecia and judged suitable for DPC therapy, and pregnant patients were excluded. Total RNA was extracted from unfractionated whole blood that had been collected in Tempus Blood RNA tubes. Libraries were made using RACE. Sequencer: NextSeq 500. During library preparation, unique molecular identifiers were attached to individual cDNA molecules so that TCRs could be counted in a quantitative, reproducible way. Both TCR alpha and TCR beta chains were sequenced from each blood RNA sample. Per the source publication's procedure: The median number of TCRs per sample was approximately 98,000, ranging from roughly 20,000 to 700,000. The Decombinator software suite was used to annotate the V, J and CDR3 of the TCR reads. For PS versus PT1 abundance plots, all samples were subsampled to the same number of TCRs (28,000). TCRs were defined as expanded if absent before sensitization and observed at least eight times at the 2-week time point. TCRdb reanalyzed the raw reads on its own, using fastp at Q25 for trimming and MiXCR for clone calling, and kept in-frame beta chains. A single entry per CDR3 protein holds the most common genes and DNA from its merged rows. Clone size and V and J calls follow TCRdb, not the original study. Present in this sample are some 90,000 distinct CDR3 sequences, approximately 11% of which were seen just once. The ten largest clones take up roughly 1% of the sample.

About this clonotype itself: The antigen this receptor binds is unknown. Base qualities are missing; no much larger clone stands one base away.

The source of this sequence is a woman in her 30s with alopecia areata. Some clones in this sample may be carry-over from other donors' samples. The V and J genes are TRBV7-8 and TRBJ1-6; the D gene cannot be resolved reliably. Material: whole blood, obtained in connection with sensitization to the hapten diphenylcyclopropenone (DPC). CDR3 reads: CASSPGPHNSPLHF. The bases read TGTGCCAGCAGCCCCGGGCCTCATAATTCACCCCTCCACTTT.